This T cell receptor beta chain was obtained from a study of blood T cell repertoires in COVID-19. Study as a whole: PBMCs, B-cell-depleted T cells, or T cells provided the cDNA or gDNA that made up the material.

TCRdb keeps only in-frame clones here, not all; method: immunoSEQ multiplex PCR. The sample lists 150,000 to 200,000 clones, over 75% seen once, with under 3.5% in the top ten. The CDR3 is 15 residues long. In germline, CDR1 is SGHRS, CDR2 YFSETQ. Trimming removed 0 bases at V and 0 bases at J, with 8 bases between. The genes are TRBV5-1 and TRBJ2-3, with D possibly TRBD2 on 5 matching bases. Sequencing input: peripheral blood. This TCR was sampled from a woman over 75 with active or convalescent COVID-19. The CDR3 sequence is CASSLAQRSTDTQYF. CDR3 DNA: TGCGCCAGCAGCTTGGCCCAGCGGAGCACAGATACGCAGTATTTT.